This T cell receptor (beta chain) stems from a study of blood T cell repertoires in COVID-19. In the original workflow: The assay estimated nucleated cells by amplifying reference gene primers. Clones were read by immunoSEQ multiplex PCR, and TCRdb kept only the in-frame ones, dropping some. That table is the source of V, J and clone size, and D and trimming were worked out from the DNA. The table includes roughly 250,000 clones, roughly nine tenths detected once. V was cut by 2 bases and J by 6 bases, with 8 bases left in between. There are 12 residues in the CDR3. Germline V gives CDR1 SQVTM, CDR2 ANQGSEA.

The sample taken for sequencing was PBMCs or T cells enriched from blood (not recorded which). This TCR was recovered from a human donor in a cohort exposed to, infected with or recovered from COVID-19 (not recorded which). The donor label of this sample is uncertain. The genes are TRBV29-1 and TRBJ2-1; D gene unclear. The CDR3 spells CSVEFLVNEQFF. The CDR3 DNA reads TGCAGCGTTGAATTCCTTGTCAATGAGCAGTTCTTC.